A single sample is the source of the 24 T cell receptor beta chains below, sequenced in a study of monozygotic twins with inflammatory bowel disease. TCRdb reprocessed the 5' RACE reads; each CDR3 protein has one entry and no DNA is given. Reported are about 380,000 distinct CDR3 sequences; the ten largest clones contain just over 2.5%. The sample comprised blood. The origin of the receptors is a human donor with ulcerative colitis or Crohn's disease, or a healthy co-twin of an affected twin (not recorded which).

The V gene is TRBV30, the J gene TRBJ1-1. CDR1 and CDR2 from the germline V gene are GTSNPN and SVGIG (reference sequence). CDR3 length equals 12 residues. CDR3 protein: CAWSRTHTEAFF.

This chain uses TRBV5-1 with TRBJ2-6. There are 15 residues in the CDR3. Germline V CDR1 and CDR2: SGHRS, YFSETQ. The chain's CDR3 is CASSLLTSGANVLTF.

The rearrangement links TRBV5-1 to TRBJ2-7; absent DNA, TCRdb's TRBD2 call cannot be checked. Looked up from germline, CDR1 is SGHRS and CDR2 is YFSETQ. This CDR3 comprises 19 residues. CDR3 in amino acids: CASSSVAGGPILGFYEQYF.

The gene calls are TRBV29-1 and TRBJ2-3; TCRdb selects TRBD1, and the lack of DNA leaves this call unchecked. Germline CDR1 SQVTM, CDR2 ANQGSEA. The CDR3 is made up of 14 amino acids. The chain's CDR3 is CSVGAGGHPDTQYF.

J is TRBJ1-2 and V is TRBV6-2 or TRBV6-3; the TCRdb call, TRBD1, lacks DNA for checking. This CDR3 comprises 18 residues. CDR1 is MNHEY and CDR2 is SVGEGT in the germline V gene. CDR3 protein: CASRLLVLGQGILSGYTF.

The chain has TRBV4-2 and TRBJ2-4; TCRdb gives TRBD1 as the D gene, but with no DNA this cannot be confirmed. In germline, CDR1 is LGHNA, CDR2 YNFKEQ. The CDR3 totals 19 residues. CDR3 protein: CASSQVGQVELLAKNIQYF.

V and J are TRBV5-6 and TRBJ1-5; there is no DNA to check the TCRdb D call of TRBD1. This CDR3 is 15 amino acids long. In germline, CDR1 is SGHDT, CDR2 YYEEEE. CDR3 sequence reads: CASSFWTGRNQPQHF. The full variable domain, in which reference TRBV5-6 and TRBJ1-5 provide the parts outside the CDR3, is DAGVTQSPTHLIKTRGQQVTLRCSPKSGHDTVSWYQQALGQGPQFIFQYYEEEERQRGNFPDRFSGHQFPNYSSELNVNALLLGDSALYLCASSFWTGRNQPQHFGDGTRLSIL.

The genes are TRBV28 and TRBJ1-1. This CDR3 has 16 amino acids. Per germline, CDR1 MDHEN and CDR2 SYDVKM. The CDR3 sequence: CASSSPGGAMNTEAFF.

This rearrangement joins TRBV2 to TRBJ2-5; TCRdb outputs TRBD1, but without DNA this stays unchecked. CDR1 and CDR2 (germline): SNHLY, FYNNEI. The CDR3 runs 16 residues. The CDR3 loop reads CASSENDREFSETQYF. The variable domain in full, with the rest retrieved from reference TRBV2 and TRBJ2-5, is EPEVTQTPSHQVTQMGQEVILRCVPISNHLYFYWYRQILGQKVEFLVSFYNNEISEKSEIFDDQFSVERPDGSNFTLKIRSTKLEDSAMYFCASSENDREFSETQYFGPGTRLLVL.

This chain connects TRBV20-1 to TRBJ1-3; TCRdb designates TRBD1, a call that cannot be tested without DNA. The CDR3 totals 13 residues. Germline CDR1 reads DFQATT; CDR2 reads SNEGSKA (reference sequence). Here the CDR3 reads CSARLTGVDTIYF.

V is TRBV20-1 and J is TRBJ2-2. The CDR3 contains 14 residues. Germline loops: CDR1 DFQATT, CDR2 SNEGSKA (reference sequence). Here the CDR3 reads CSARDPSLTGELFF.

The chain is built from TRBV10-3 and TRBJ2-5; TCRdb lists TRBD1, though no DNA is available to test this call. The CDR3 is 14 amino acids. Germline CDR1 and CDR2: ENHRY and SYGVKD. CDR3 amino acids: CAISEGGLAETQYF.

The V call is TRBV20-1, the J call TRBJ1-2. This CDR3 contains 13 residues. Germline CDR1 reads DFQATT; CDR2 reads SNEGSKA (reference sequence). CDR3 sequence reads: CSASFRETYGYTF.

V is TRBV2 and J is TRBJ1-4. This CDR3 has 13 residues. Germline CDR1 SNHLY, CDR2 FYNNEI. CDR3 sequence: CASTVITNEKLFF. Full variable domain (outside the CDR3, taken from reference TRBV2 and TRBJ1-4): EPEVTQTPSHQVTQMGQEVILRCVPISNHLYFYWYRQILGQKVEFLVSFYNNEISEKSEIFDDQFSVERPDGSNFTLKIRSTKLEDSAMYFCASTVITNEKLFFGSGTQLSVL.

The genes are TRBV7-3 and TRBJ2-1. The CDR3 is 15 amino acids. CDR1 is SGHTA and CDR2 is FQGTGA in the germline V gene. CDR3 region: CASSSQNEKDNEQFF.

V usage is TRBV7-3 and J usage is TRBJ2-1; TCRdb returns TRBD2, unconfirmable since there is no DNA. CDR1 and CDR2 from the germline V gene are SGHTA and FQGTGA. This CDR3 spans 14 amino acids. This CDR3 reads CASSSWTSGAEQFF.

The chain couples TRBV12-3 or TRBV12-4 to TRBJ1-1; the TCRdb call, TRBD1, lacks DNA for checking. This CDR3 contains 15 residues. The CDR3 loop is CASDGANTENTEAFF.

The chain recombines TRBV7-2 with TRBJ2-1; TCRdb returns TRBD1, unconfirmable since there is no DNA. This CDR3 spans 17 amino acids. Germline CDR1 SGHTA, CDR2 FQGNSA. The CDR3 sequence: CASSLGGRAGGYNEQFF.

The chain has TRBV5-1 and TRBJ2-5. The V gene's germline CDR1 is SGHRS and CDR2 YFSETQ. This CDR3 contains 13 residues. The CDR3 sequence is CASSYVPQETQYF.

The V and J genes are TRBV9 and TRBJ2-5; TCRdb outputs TRBD1, but without DNA this stays unchecked. This CDR3 has 15 amino acids. Germline V gene lookup returns CDR1 SGDLS and CDR2 YYNGEE. CDR3 loop: CASTFTAGGAETQYF.

V gene TRBV5-6 combines with J gene TRBJ1-1. The CDR3 is 13 amino acids. Germline V gives CDR1 SGHDT, CDR2 YYEEEE. This CDR3 is CASSLEASTEAFF.

This chain joins TRBV18 and TRBJ2-4; the D call from TCRdb, TRBD1, cannot be confirmed without DNA. The V gene's germline CDR1 is KGHSH and CDR2 LQKENI. The CDR3 covers 14 residues. The CDR3 loop reads CASSPTEGLSVMYF.

The chain carries TRBV9 and TRBJ1-1. Per germline, CDR1 SGDLS and CDR2 YYNGEE. The CDR3 length is 15 residues. The CDR3: CASSVGFRENTEAFF.

This chain uses TRBV24-1 with TRBJ2-5; TCRdb calls TRBD1, which cannot be checked without DNA. CDR3 length: 15 amino acids. The germline V gene encodes CDR1 KGHDR and CDR2 SFDVKD. CDR3 protein: CATSEPGQGRETQYF.